This T cell receptor (beta chain) appears in the sequencing data of a study of blood T cell repertoires in COVID-19. Authors' analysis steps: Reference gene primer amplification yielded estimated nucleated cell counts. TCRdb's table, derived via immunoSEQ multiplex PCR, lists solely in-frame clones and lacks some. That table gives V, J and clone size, and the DNA gave D and trimming. The sample shows 150,000 to 200,000 clones, just under 90% of them seen only once. Germline V lookup: CDR1 MDHEN, CDR2 SYDVKM. The CDR3 covers 11 residues. This clone was seen a handful of times. Its ends do not fully match the called genes, so a read error is possible.

The origin of this receptor is a woman aged 65 to 85 with COVID-19, enrolled during active disease. Sequences were obtained from peripheral blood. The genes are TRBV28 and TRBJ2-7, with D perhaps TRBD1 (6 bases). CDR3 loop: CASSSTDSENF. CDR3 bases: TGTGCCAGCAGTAGTACGGACAGCGAGAACTTC.